The TCR beta chain under discussion was sequenced for a study of PD-L1 blockade in urothelial cancer. The repertoire was sequenced with immunoSEQ multiplex PCR; TCRdb's copy has only in-frame clones and lacks some. The repertoire has 84,000 or so clones, more than 70% of them found once; the top ten carry approximately 14%. V lost 6 bases to trimming and J lost 0 bases, with 8 bases between them. The CDR3 totals 13 residues. The germline V gene has CDR1 MNHNY and CDR2 SVGAGI (reference sequence). Time point specified: pretreatment peripheral blood. The chain combines TRBV6-6 with TRBJ1-1, with a weak D call TRBD1 (5 bases). This specimen consisted of PBMCs, obtained around atezolizumab (anti-PD-L1) treatment. The sequence was collected from a man aged 60 to 75 with urothelial cancer. CDR3 nucleotide sequence: TGTGCCAGCAGACAGACAGTGAACACTGAAGCTTTCTTT. Translating it yields CASRQTVNTEAFF.